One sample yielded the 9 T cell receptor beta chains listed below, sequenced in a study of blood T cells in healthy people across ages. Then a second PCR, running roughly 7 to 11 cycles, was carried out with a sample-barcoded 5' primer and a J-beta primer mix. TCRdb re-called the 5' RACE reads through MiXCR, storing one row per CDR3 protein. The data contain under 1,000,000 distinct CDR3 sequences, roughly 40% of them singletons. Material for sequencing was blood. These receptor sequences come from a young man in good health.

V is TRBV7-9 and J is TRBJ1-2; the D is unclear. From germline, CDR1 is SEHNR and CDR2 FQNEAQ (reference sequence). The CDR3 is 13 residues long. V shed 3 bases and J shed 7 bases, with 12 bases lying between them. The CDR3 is CASSFQGSSGYTF. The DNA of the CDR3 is TGTGCCAGCAGCTTCCAAGGGTCTTCTGGCTACACCTTC.

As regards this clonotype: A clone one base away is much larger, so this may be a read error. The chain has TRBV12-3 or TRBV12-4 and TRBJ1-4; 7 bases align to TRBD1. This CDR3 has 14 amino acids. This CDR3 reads CASSFRQGGEILFF. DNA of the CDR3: TGTGCCAGCAGTTTCCGACAGGGTGGAGAAATACTGTTTTTT.

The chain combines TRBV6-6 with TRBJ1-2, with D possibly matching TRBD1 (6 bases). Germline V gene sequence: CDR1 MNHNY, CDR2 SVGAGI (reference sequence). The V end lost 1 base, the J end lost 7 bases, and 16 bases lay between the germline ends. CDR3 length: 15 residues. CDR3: CASSYLEDQGTGYTF. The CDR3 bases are TGTGCCAGCAGTTACTTGGAGGATCAGGGGACTGGCTACACCTTC.

The CDR3 nucleotides read TGTGCCAGCAGTCGATCGAGCGGGGAGCTGTTTTTT. Its protein is CASSRSSGELFF. The chain has TRBV12-3 or TRBV12-4 and TRBJ2-2; D remains unclear. The V end lost 5 bases, the J end lost 7 bases, and 8 bases lay between the germline ends. CDR3 length: 12 amino acids.

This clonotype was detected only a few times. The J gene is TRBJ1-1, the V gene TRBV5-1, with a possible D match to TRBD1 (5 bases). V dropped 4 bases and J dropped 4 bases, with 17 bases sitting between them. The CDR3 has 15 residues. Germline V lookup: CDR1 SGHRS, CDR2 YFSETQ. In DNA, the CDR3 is TGCGCCAGCAGCCCGGGGGTATCCCTGGGCACTGAAGCTTTCTTT. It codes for CASSPGVSLGTEAFF.

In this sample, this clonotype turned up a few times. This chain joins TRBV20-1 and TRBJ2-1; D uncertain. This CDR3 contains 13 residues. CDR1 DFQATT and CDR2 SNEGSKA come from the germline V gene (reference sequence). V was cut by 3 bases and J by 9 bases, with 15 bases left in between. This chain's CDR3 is CSARGSPQAEQFF. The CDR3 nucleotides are TGCAGTGCTAGGGGTTCCCCACAAGCTGAGCAGTTCTTC.

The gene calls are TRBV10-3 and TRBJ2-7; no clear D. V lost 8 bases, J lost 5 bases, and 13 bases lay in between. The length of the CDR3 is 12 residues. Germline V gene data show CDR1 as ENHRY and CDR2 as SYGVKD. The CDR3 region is CAIRPPNDEQYF. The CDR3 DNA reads TGTGCCATCCGACCCCCCAACGACGAGCAGTACTTC.

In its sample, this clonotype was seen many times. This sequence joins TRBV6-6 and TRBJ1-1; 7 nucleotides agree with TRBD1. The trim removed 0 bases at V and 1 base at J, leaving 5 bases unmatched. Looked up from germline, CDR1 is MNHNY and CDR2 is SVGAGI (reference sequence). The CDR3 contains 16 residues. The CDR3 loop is CASSYSGRGANTEAFF. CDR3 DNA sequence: TGTGCCAGCAGTTACTCGGGCAGGGGGGCGAACACTGAAGCTTTCTTT.

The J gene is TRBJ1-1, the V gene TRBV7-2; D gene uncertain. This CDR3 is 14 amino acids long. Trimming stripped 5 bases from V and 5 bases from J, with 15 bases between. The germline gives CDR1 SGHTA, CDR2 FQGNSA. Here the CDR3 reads CASSREADGTEAFF. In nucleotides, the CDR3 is TGTGCCAGCAGCAGAGAGGCGGATGGGACTGAAGCTTTCTTT.